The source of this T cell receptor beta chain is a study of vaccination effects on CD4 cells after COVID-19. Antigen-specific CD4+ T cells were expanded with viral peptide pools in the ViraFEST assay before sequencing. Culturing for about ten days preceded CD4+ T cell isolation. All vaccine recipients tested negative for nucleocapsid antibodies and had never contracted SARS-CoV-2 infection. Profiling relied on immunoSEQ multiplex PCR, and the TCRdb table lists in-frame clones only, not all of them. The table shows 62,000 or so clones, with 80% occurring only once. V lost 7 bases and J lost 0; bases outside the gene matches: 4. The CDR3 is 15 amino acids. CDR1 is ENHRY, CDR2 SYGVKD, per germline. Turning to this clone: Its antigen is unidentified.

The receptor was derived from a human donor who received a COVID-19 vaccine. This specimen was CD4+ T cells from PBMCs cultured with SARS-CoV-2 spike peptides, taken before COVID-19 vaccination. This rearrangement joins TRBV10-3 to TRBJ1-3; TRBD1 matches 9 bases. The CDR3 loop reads CAIKPQGASGNTIYF. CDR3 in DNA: TGTGCCATCAAACCACAGGGGGCCTCTGGAAACACCATATATTTT.